This T cell receptor beta chain was captured in a study of OX40 agonist ivuxolimab in advanced cancers. Study overall: The patients got ivuxolimab, which is an agonistic anti-OX40 (CD134) antibody. Past anti-PD-1, anti-PD-L1 or anti-CTLA-4 therapy was accepted, and approximately 40% had received some.

Measured with immunoSEQ multiplex PCR; TCRdb has only the in-frame clones, and not every one. The sample contains some 70,000 clones, over 70% of which appear only once. Overall study findings and caveats: Relative to CD4+, CD8+ T cells held more expanded clones on average.

Per germline, CDR1 SGHTA and CDR2 FQGTGA. V was clipped by 2 bases and J by 4 bases, with 11 bases between them. The CDR3 covers 14 residues. For this clone: Antigen unknown.

J is TRBJ1-1 and V is TRBV7-3, with D unresolved. The sequences come from CD4+ or CD8+ T cells sorted from blood, collected in a trial of the OX40 agonist ivuxolimab. This TCR derives from an adult with an advanced solid tumor such as melanoma, head and neck, liver or kidney cancer. In DNA form, the CDR3 reads TGTGCCAGCAGCTTAGGGCCCCGGGGCACTGAAGCTTTCTTT. As protein: CASSLGPRGTEAFF.